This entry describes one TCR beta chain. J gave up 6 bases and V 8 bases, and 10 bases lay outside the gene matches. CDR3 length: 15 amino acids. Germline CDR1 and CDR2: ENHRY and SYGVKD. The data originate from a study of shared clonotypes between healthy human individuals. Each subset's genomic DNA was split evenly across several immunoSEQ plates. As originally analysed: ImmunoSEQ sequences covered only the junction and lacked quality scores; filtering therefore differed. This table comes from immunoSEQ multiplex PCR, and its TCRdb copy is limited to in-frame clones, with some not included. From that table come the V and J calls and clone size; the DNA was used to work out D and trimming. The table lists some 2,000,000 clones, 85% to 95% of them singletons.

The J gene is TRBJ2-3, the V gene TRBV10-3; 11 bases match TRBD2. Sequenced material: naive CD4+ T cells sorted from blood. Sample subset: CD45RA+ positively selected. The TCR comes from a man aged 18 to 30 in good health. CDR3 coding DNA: TGTGCCATCCGAAGTAGCGGGGGGGCCGGTGATACGCAGTATTTT. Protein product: CAIRSSGGAGDTQYF.